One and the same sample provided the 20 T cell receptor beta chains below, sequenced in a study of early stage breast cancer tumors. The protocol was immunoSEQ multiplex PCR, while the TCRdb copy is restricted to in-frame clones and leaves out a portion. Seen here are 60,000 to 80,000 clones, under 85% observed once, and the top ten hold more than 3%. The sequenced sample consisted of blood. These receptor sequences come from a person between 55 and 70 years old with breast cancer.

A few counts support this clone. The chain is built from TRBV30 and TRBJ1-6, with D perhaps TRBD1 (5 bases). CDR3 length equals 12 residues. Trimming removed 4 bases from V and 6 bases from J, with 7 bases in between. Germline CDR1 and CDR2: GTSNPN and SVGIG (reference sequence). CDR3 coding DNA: TGTGCCTGGACACAGGTTAATTCACCCCTCCACTTT. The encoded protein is CAWTQVNSPLHF.

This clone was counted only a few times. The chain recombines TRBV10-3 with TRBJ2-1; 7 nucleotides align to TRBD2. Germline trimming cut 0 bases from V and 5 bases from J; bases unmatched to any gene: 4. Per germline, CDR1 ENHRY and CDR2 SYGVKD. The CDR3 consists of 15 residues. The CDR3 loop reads CAISESWAGDNEQFF. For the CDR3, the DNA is TGTGCCATCAGTGAGTCATGGGCGGGGGACAATGAGCAGTTCTTC.

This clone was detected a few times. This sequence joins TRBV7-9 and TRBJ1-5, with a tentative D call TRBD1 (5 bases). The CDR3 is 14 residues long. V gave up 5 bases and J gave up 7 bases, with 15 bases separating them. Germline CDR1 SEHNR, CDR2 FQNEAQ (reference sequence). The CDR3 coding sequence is TGTGCCAGCAGCCCGGTTGGGGGTGGGCAGCCCCAGCATTTT. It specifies CASSPVGGGQPQHF.

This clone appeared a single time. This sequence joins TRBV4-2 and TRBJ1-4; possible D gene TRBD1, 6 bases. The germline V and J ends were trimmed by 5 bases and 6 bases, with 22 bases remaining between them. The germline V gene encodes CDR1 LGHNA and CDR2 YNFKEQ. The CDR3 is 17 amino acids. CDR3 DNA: TGTGCCAGCAGCTTACTTGGAGGAGTAGGGGGAGATGAAAAACTGTTTTTT. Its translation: CASSLLGGVGGDEKLFF.

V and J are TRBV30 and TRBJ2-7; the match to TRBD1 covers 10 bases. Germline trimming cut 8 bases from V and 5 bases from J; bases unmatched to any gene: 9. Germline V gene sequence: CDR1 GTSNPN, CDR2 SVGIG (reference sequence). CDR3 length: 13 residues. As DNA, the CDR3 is TGTGCCGGATTCGGGACAGGGGACCACGAGCAGTACTTC. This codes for CAGFGTGDHEQYF.

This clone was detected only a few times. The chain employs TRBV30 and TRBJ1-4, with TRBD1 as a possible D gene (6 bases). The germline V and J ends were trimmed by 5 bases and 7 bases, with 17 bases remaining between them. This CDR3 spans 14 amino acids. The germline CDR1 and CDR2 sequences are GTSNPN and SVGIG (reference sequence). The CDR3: CAWESAGVGEKLFF. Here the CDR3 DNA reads TGTGCCTGGGAATCGGCAGGGGTTGGTGAAAAACTGTTTTTT.

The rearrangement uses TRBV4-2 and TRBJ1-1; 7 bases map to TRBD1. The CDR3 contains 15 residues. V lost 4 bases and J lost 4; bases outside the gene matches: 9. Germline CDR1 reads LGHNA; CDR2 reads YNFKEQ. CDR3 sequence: CASSPEEGASTEAFF. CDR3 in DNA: TGTGCCAGCAGCCCCGAGGAGGGGGCCAGCACTGAAGCTTTCTTT.

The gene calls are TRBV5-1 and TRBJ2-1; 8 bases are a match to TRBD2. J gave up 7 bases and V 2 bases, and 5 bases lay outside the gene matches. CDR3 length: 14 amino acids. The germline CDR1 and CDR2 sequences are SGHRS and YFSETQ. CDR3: CASSFSGGPNEQFF. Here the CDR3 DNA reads TGCGCCAGCAGCTTCAGCGGGGGTCCGAATGAGCAGTTCTTC.

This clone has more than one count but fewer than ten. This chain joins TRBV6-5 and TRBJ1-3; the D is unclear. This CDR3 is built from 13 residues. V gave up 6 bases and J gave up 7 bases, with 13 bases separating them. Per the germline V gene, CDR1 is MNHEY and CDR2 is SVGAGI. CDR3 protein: CASSPSPRNTIYF. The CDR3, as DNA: TGTGCCAGCAGCCCCTCGCCCCGGAACACCATATATTTT.

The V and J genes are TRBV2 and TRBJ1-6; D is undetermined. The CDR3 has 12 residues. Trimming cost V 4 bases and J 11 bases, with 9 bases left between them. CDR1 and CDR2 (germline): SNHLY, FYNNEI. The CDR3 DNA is TGTGCCAGCAGTGCGGACGGTACACCCCTCCACTTT. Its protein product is CASSADGTPLHF.

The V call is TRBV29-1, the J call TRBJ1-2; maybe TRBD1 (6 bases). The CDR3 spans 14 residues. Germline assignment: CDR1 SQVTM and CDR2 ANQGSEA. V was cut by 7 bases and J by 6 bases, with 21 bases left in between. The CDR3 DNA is TGCAGCGCCGACGAGGGGGATGGAGGAGATGGCTACACCTTC. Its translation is CSADEGDGGDGYTF.

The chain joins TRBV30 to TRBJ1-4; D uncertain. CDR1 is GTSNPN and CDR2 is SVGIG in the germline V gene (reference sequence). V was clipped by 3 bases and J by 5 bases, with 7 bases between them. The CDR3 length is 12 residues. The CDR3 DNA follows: TGTGCCTGGAGCCAGCTAAATGAAAAACTGTTTTTT. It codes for CAWSQLNEKLFF.

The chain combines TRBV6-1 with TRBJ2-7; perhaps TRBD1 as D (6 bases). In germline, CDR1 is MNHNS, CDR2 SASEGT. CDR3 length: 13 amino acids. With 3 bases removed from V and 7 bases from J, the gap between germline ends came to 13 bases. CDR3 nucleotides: TGTGCCAGCAGTGAGTCAGGGGCTTGGGAGCAGTACTTC. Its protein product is CASSESGAWEQYF.

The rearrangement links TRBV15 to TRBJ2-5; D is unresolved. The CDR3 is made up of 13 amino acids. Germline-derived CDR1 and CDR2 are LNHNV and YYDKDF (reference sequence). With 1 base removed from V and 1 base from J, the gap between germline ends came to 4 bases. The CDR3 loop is CATSRGSQETQYF. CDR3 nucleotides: TGTGCCACCAGCAGAGGATCCCAAGAGACCCAGTACTTC.

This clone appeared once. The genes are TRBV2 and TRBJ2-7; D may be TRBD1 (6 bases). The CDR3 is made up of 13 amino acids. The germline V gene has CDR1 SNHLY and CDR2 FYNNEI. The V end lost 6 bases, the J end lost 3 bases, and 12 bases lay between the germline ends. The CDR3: CASRSWTDYEQYF. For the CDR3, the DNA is TGTGCCAGCAGGTCGTGGACAGACTACGAGCAGTACTTC. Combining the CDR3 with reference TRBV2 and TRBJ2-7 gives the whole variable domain EPEVTQTPSHQVTQMGQEVILRCVPISNHLYFYWYRQILGQKVEFLVSFYNNEISEKSEIFDDQFSVERPDGSNFTLKIRSTKLEDSAMYFCASRSWTDYEQYFGPGTRLTVT.

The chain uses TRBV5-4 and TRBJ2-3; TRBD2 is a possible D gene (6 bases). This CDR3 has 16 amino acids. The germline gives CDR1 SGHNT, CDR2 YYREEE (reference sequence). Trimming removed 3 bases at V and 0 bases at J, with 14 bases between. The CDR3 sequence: CASSSRLVSSTDTQYF. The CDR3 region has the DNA TGTGCCAGCAGCTCCCGACTAGTCTCTAGCACAGATACGCAGTATTTT.

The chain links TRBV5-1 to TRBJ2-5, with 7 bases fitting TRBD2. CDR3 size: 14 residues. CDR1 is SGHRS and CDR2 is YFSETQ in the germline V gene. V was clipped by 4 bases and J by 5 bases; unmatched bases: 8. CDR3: CASSPGPGGETQYF. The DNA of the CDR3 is TGCGCCAGCAGCCCGGGCCCCGGGGGGGAGACCCAGTACTTC.

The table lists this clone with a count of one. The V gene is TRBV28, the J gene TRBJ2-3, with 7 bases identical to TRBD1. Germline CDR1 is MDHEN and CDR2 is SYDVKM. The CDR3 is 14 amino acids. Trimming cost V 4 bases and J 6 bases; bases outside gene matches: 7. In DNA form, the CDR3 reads TGTGCCAGCAGTTCGCCGGGACAGCGGGATACGCAGTATTTT. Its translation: CASSSPGQRDTQYF. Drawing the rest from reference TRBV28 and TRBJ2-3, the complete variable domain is DVKVTQSSRYLVKRTGEKVFLECVQDMDHENMFWYRQDPGLGLRLIYFSYDVKMKEKGDIPEGYSVSREKKERFSLILESASTNQTSMYLCASSSPGQRDTQYFGPGTRLTVL.

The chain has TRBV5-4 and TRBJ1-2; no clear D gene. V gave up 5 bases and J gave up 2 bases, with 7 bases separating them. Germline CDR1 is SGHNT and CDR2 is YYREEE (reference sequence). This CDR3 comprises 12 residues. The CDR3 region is CASRDDNYGYTF. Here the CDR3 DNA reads TGTGCCAGCAGGGACGACAACTATGGCTACACCTTC.

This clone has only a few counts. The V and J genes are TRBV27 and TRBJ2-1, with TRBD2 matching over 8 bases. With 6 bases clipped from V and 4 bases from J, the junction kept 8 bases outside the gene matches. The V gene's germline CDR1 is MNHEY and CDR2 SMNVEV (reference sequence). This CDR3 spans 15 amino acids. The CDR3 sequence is CASSPDTSGYNEQFF. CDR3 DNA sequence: TGTGCCAGCAGCCCCGACACTAGCGGATACAATGAGCAGTTCTTC.